These T cell receptor beta chains were read from a single sample in a study of technical replicates of blood from a few donors. Data came from immunoSEQ multiplex PCR; TCRdb stores just in-frame clones and leaves some out. The sample consists of about 73,000 clones, 93% of them appearing once. The sample was T cells isolated from PBMCs. Receptors originate from a human donor in good health. CDR3s include the opening cysteine and the closing phenylalanine or tryptophan. Fields, in order: V gene, D gene, clone size, J gene, CDR3 DNA, CDR3 protein. The D gene is left open where the match is weak. A row's size may be missing; if present it is once, few, many or a size class.

v_gene: TRBV5-8
d_gene: NA
abundance: NA
j_gene: TRBJ2-7
CDR3nt: TGTGCCAGCAGACGGGCGGGGACCTACGAGCAGTACTTC
CDR3aa: CASRRAGTYEQYF

v_gene: TRBV7-8
d_gene: TRBD2
abundance: NA
j_gene: TRBJ2-1
CDR3nt: TGTGCCAGCAAACCAGCGGGAGGGCCCTACAATGAGCAGTTCTTC
CDR3aa: CASKPAGGPYNEQFF

v_gene: TRBV2
d_gene: TRBD1
abundance: once
j_gene: TRBJ1-1
CDR3nt: TGTGCCAGCAGTCTTGACAGGGGGAACACTGAAGCTTTCTTT
CDR3aa: CASSLDRGNTEAFF

v_gene: TRBV15
d_gene: TRBD1
abundance: NA
j_gene: TRBJ2-2
CDR3nt: TGTGCCACCAGCAGAGCCAGGGGGCCCGGGGAGCTGTTTTTT
CDR3aa: CATSRARGPGELFF

v_gene: TRBV28
d_gene: NA
abundance: few
j_gene: TRBJ1-1
CDR3nt: TGTGCCAGCAGTCCTCTGAACACTGAAGCTTTCTTT
CDR3aa: CASSPLNTEAFF

v_gene: TRBV10-1
d_gene: TRBD2
abundance: NA
j_gene: TRBJ2-7
CDR3nt: TGCGCCACCGCACCCGAGCGGGATTCCTACGAGCAGTACTTC
CDR3aa: CATAPERDSYEQYF

v_gene: TRBV5-1
d_gene: TRBD1
abundance: NA
j_gene: TRBJ2-3
CDR3nt: TGCGCCAGCAGCCTGGGACAGGGTACCTCCACAGATACGCAGTATTTT
CDR3aa: CASSLGQGTSTDTQYF

v_gene: TRBV4-2
d_gene: TRBD2
abundance: NA
j_gene: TRBJ2-4
CDR3nt: TGTGCCAGCAGCCAAGATGGCGGGGGGGTGACCCCCATTCAGTACTTC
CDR3aa: CASSQDGGGVTPIQYF

v_gene: TRBV2
d_gene: TRBD1
abundance: NA
j_gene: TRBJ2-7
CDR3nt: TGTGCCACCAACGGACAGGGGAACTACGAGCAGTACTTC
CDR3aa: CATNGQGNYEQYF

v_gene: TRBV2
d_gene: TRBD2
abundance: NA
j_gene: TRBJ2-3
CDR3nt: TGTGCCAGCAGCTCCCCGCGGCGGGAGGGCTTAGATACGCAGTATTTT
CDR3aa: CASSSPRREGLDTQYF

v_gene: TRBV7-6
d_gene: NA
abundance: NA
j_gene: TRBJ2-7
CDR3nt: TGTGCCAGCAGCTTCTTTTCGAGCCCCTACGAGCAGTACTTC
CDR3aa: CASSFFSSPYEQYF

v_gene: TRBV11-2
d_gene: NA
abundance: NA
j_gene: TRBJ2-1
CDR3nt: TGTGCCAGCAGCCCAGTCCGGGGTCAACACAATGAGCAGTTCTTC
CDR3aa: CASSPVRGQHNEQFF

v_gene: TRBV10-3
d_gene: NA
abundance: NA
j_gene: TRBJ1-1
CDR3nt: TGTGCCATCAGTCAACGCGAAATGAACACTGAAGCTTTCTTT
CDR3aa: CAISQREMNTEAFF

v_gene: TRBV27
d_gene: TRBD2
abundance: NA
j_gene: TRBJ2-3
CDR3nt: TGTGCCAGCAGTTTGACTAGCGGCACAGATACGCAGTATTTT
CDR3aa: CASSLTSGTDTQYF

v_gene: TRBV5-5
d_gene: NA
abundance: NA
j_gene: TRBJ1-3
CDR3nt: TGTGCCAGCAGCTTGTCGGGTGGGAACACCATATATTTT
CDR3aa: CASSLSGGNTIYF

v_gene: TRBV10-1
d_gene: NA
abundance: NA
j_gene: TRBJ2-7
CDR3nt: TGCGCCAGTGACACGGTGCGGGGAAACTACGAGCAGTACTTC
CDR3aa: CASDTVRGNYEQYF

v_gene: TRBV18
d_gene: TRBD1
abundance: NA
j_gene: TRBJ2-7
CDR3nt: TGTGCCAGCTCTCCCCCCGGGACAGGGGGCTCCTACGAGCAGTACTTC
CDR3aa: CASSPPGTGGSYEQYF

v_gene: TRBV4-1
d_gene: NA
abundance: NA
j_gene: TRBJ1-3
CDR3nt: TGCGCCAGCAGCCGGACAGAGGCCCACACCATATATTTT
CDR3aa: CASSRTEAHTIYF

v_gene: TRBV6-5
d_gene: TRBD2
abundance: NA
j_gene: TRBJ2-3
CDR3nt: TGTGCCAGCAGTTTCGTCGCGAGCGGGAAGGGAGATACGCAGTATTTT
CDR3aa: CASSFVASGKGDTQYF

v_gene: TRBV5-1
d_gene: NA
abundance: NA
j_gene: TRBJ2-6
CDR3nt: TGCGCCAGCAGCTTGCAGTTGGCTGGGGCCAACGTCCTGACTTTC
CDR3aa: CASSLQLAGANVLTF

v_gene: TRBV7-7
d_gene: TRBD2
abundance: NA
j_gene: TRBJ2-2
CDR3nt: TGTGCCAGCAGCCGAGTACCGGGGGGGTTAACCGGGGAGCTGTTTTTT
CDR3aa: CASSRVPGGLTGELFF

v_gene: TRBV28
d_gene: NA
abundance: NA
j_gene: TRBJ1-5
CDR3nt: TGTGCCAGCAGCCCTGGAGGGCGGGGTGATCAGCCCCAGCATTTT
CDR3aa: CASSPGGRGDQPQHF

v_gene: TRBV5-4
d_gene: NA
abundance: NA
j_gene: TRBJ2-3
CDR3nt: TGTGCCAGCAGCTCCGCGGGGACGGGCACAGATACGCAGTATTTT
CDR3aa: CASSSAGTGTDTQYF

v_gene: TRBV9
d_gene: NA
abundance: NA
j_gene: TRBJ1-1
CDR3nt: TGTGCCAGCAGCGCGGGGGGGGGAGTTGGCACTGAAGCTTTCTTT
CDR3aa: CASSAGGGVGTEAFF

v_gene: TRBV5-1
d_gene: TRBD1
abundance: NA
j_gene: TRBJ1-2
CDR3nt: TGCGCCAGCAGCCTCACCACAGGGGGTGGCTACACCTTC
CDR3aa: CASSLTTGGGYTF

v_gene: TRBV10-1
d_gene: NA
abundance: NA
j_gene: TRBJ1-4
CDR3nt: TGCGCCAGCAGTGACGGACCCACAGCGGCTAATGAAAAACTGTTTTTT
CDR3aa: CASSDGPTAANEKLFF

v_gene: TRBV28
d_gene: NA
abundance: few
j_gene: TRBJ1-1
CDR3nt: TGTGCCAGCAGTTTATCCGGAGGGGCTGAAGCTTTCTTT
CDR3aa: CASSLSGGAEAFF

v_gene: TRBV11-2
d_gene: TRBD1
abundance: NA
j_gene: TRBJ1-2
CDR3nt: TGTGCCAGCAGCCCGGACAGGACTAACTATGGCTACACCTTC
CDR3aa: CASSPDRTNYGYTF

v_gene: TRBV6-5
d_gene: NA
abundance: NA
j_gene: TRBJ2-1
CDR3nt: TGTGCCAGCAGTTACTCCCGGGATGAGCAGTTCTTC
CDR3aa: CASSYSRDEQFF

v_gene: TRBV5-8
d_gene: NA
abundance: NA
j_gene: TRBJ1-1
CDR3nt: TGTGCCAGCAGCATCGGGGGTTGGAACACTGAAGCTTTCTTT
CDR3aa: CASSIGGWNTEAFF

v_gene: TRBV18
d_gene: TRBD1
abundance: NA
j_gene: TRBJ1-2
CDR3nt: TGTGCCAGCTCACCGGACAGGGGCAACTATGGCTACACCTTC
CDR3aa: CASSPDRGNYGYTF

v_gene: TRBV5-1
d_gene: NA
abundance: NA
j_gene: TRBJ1-4
CDR3nt: TGCGCCAGCAGCTTGGGATTTGCGGGCAGGACTAATGAAAAACTGTTTTTT
CDR3aa: CASSLGFAGRTNEKLFF

v_gene: TRBV14
d_gene: TRBD1
abundance: NA
j_gene: TRBJ2-2
CDR3nt: TGTGCCAGCAGATCCAATGGACAGGGGGCTGTCGGGGAGCTGTTTTTT
CDR3aa: CASRSNGQGAVGELFF

v_gene: TRBV5-4
d_gene: TRBD1
abundance: NA
j_gene: TRBJ2-1
CDR3nt: TGTGCCAGCAGCCCACCCGGGACAGGTAGAAATGAGCAGTTCTTC
CDR3aa: CASSPPGTGRNEQFF

v_gene: TRBV7-8
d_gene: TRBD2
abundance: NA
j_gene: TRBJ2-5
CDR3nt: TGTGCCAGCAGCTCAGAGACTAGCGGGGAACCAGACCAAGAGACCCAGTACTTC
CDR3aa: CASSSETSGEPDQETQYF

v_gene: TRBV6-5
d_gene: NA
abundance: NA
j_gene: TRBJ1-5
CDR3nt: TGTGCCAGCAGTTACTCGGCAGTGAATCAGCCCCAGCATTTT
CDR3aa: CASSYSAVNQPQHF

v_gene: TRBV15
d_gene: TRBD1
abundance: NA
j_gene: TRBJ2-5
CDR3nt: TGTGCCACCAGCAGAGATTTGCCGTCGACAGGGGTTGAGACCCAGTACTTC
CDR3aa: CATSRDLPSTGVETQYF

v_gene: TRBV10-1
d_gene: NA
abundance: NA
j_gene: TRBJ1-5
CDR3nt: TGCGCCAGCAGTGGCGGGGGGAATCAGCCCCAGCATTTT
CDR3aa: CASSGGGNQPQHF

v_gene: TRBV28
d_gene: TRBD2
abundance: NA
j_gene: TRBJ2-1
CDR3nt: TGTGCCAGCAGTTTAACCTTAGCGGGAGGGTACAATGAGCAGTTCTTC
CDR3aa: CASSLTLAGGYNEQFF

v_gene: TRBV5-4
d_gene: NA
abundance: NA
j_gene: TRBJ2-5
CDR3nt: TGTGCCAGCAGCTTTGGTGGGCAGAACCAAGAGACCCAGTACTTC
CDR3aa: CASSFGGQNQETQYF

v_gene: TRBV13
d_gene: TRBD2
abundance: NA
j_gene: TRBJ2-1
CDR3nt: TGTGCCAGCAGCTTATATGGGACTAGCGCCCACAATGAGCAGTTCTTC
CDR3aa: CASSLYGTSAHNEQFF

v_gene: TRBV10-2
d_gene: TRBD1
abundance: NA
j_gene: TRBJ2-3
CDR3nt: TGCGCCAGCGGGGGAGGACAGGGCCCAGATACGCAGTATTTT
CDR3aa: CASGGGQGPDTQYF

v_gene: TRBV29-1
d_gene: NA
abundance: NA
j_gene: TRBJ2-1
CDR3nt: TGCAGCGTCTTCACGGGTCCCAATGAGCAGTTCTTC
CDR3aa: CSVFTGPNEQFF

v_gene: TRBV5-6
d_gene: NA
abundance: NA
j_gene: TRBJ1-1
CDR3nt: TGTGCCAGCAGCTTGGGACAACCGTGGACTGAAGCTTTCTTT
CDR3aa: CASSLGQPWTEAFF

v_gene: TRBV29-1
d_gene: TRBD1
abundance: NA
j_gene: TRBJ2-7
CDR3nt: TGCAGCGTTGAAGGGGACAGGGCCGCCTACGAGCAGTACTTC
CDR3aa: CSVEGDRAAYEQYF

v_gene: TRBV16
d_gene: NA
abundance: NA
j_gene: TRBJ1-4
CDR3nt: TGTGCCAGCAGCCAATCCCCCGGGACTAATGAAAAACTGTTTTTT
CDR3aa: CASSQSPGTNEKLFF

v_gene: TRBV10-3
d_gene: TRBD2
abundance: NA
j_gene: TRBJ2-1
CDR3nt: TGTGCCACCAGCCGACTAGCGGGAGATAGATTGGATGAGCAGTTCTTC
CDR3aa: CATSRLAGDRLDEQFF

v_gene: TRBV7-3
d_gene: NA
abundance: NA
j_gene: TRBJ2-2
CDR3nt: TGTGCCAGCAGCTTAAACAGTCAAGGATCCACCACCGGGGAGCTGTTTTTT
CDR3aa: CASSLNSQGSTTGELFF

v_gene: TRBV5-4
d_gene: NA
abundance: NA
j_gene: TRBJ1-1
CDR3nt: TGTGCCAGCAGCCTTGAATCGTGGGGCGGGGGGCCGGACACTGAAGCTTTCTTT
CDR3aa: CASSLESWGGGPDTEAFF

v_gene: TRBV27
d_gene: TRBD1
abundance: NA
j_gene: TRBJ1-2
CDR3nt: TGTGCCAGCAGTTTATACGGAGGGGGCGGCTATGGGTTCGGCTACACCTTC
CDR3aa: CASSLYGGGGYGFGYTF